The next 30 T cell receptor beta chains were all read from a single sample in a study of cytomegalovirus exposure and HLA in healthy donors. 13 Jbeta primers and 60 Vbeta primers were used for the PCR. Libraries were prepared by immunoSEQ multiplex PCR; TCRdb keeps only in-frame clonotypes and omits some of them. Here the sample spans some 89,000 clones, 78% being singletons. The sequenced material came from PBMCs. These receptors originate from a woman in her thirties or forties in good health and CMV-seropositive.

The rearrangement links TRBV2 to TRBJ2-7; 7 bases agree with TRBD2. The CDR3 length is 14 residues. Germline assignment: CDR1 SNHLY and CDR2 FYNNEI. The junction had 4 bases not matched to a gene; V was cut back by 2 bases and J by 3 bases. CDR3 sequence: CASSERGSYYEQYF. DNA of the CDR3: TGTGCCAGCAGTGAACGCGGGAGCTACTACGAGCAGTACTTC.

The gene calls are TRBV5-1 and TRBJ2-7; 9 bases are shared with TRBD2. The CDR3 is 14 residues long. Germline loops: CDR1 SGHRS, CDR2 YFSETQ. Trimming removed 4 bases from V and 5 bases from J; junction bases left unmatched: 7. The CDR3 sequence is CASSRSVAGDEQYF. The CDR3 coding sequence is TGCGCCAGCAGCAGGTCAGTAGCGGGAGACGAGCAGTACTTC.

This clone has just a few counts. The J gene is TRBJ2-1, the V gene TRBV25-1; the D is unclear. The CDR3 runs 13 residues. Germline CDR1 and CDR2: MGHDK and SYGVNS. The germline V and J ends were trimmed by 7 bases and 0 bases, with 7 bases remaining between them. The CDR3 region has the DNA TGTGCCAGCACGGGTAGCTCCTACAATGAGCAGTTCTTC. Translating gives CASTGSSYNEQFF.

The chain employs TRBV28 and TRBJ1-4; tentatively, D is TRBD1 (6 bases). V was shortened by 7 bases and J by 4 bases, with 13 bases between the two germline ends. The CDR3 totals 14 residues. Per the germline V gene, CDR1 is MDHEN and CDR2 is SYDVKM. The chain's CDR3 is CASIRGSNNEKLFF. CDR3 bases: TGTGCCAGCATAAGGGGGTCGAATAATGAAAAACTGTTTTTT.

The chain has TRBV2 and TRBJ2-2; 7 bases agree with TRBD2. CDR3 length: 15 amino acids. Germline lookup yields CDR1 SNHLY and CDR2 FYNNEI. V lost 3 bases to trimming and J lost 3 bases; unmatched junction nucleotides: 4. CDR3 nucleotide sequence: TGTGCCAGCAGTGATTTTCTAGCGGACACCGGGGAGCTGTTTTTT. Amino acids: CASSDFLADTGELFF.

This clone was picked up one time. The chain uses TRBV9 and TRBJ2-1; 7 nucleotides line up with TRBD2. Germline CDR1 SGDLS, CDR2 YYNGEE. J was trimmed by 1 base and V by 3 bases; bases with no gene match: 4. This CDR3 is 15 amino acids long. The CDR3, as DNA: TGTGCCAGCAGCGCTCCTAGCGGATCCTACAATGAGCAGTTCTTC. Amino acids: CASSAPSGSYNEQFF.

V gene TRBV10-3 combines with J gene TRBJ2-3, with 7 nucleotides matching TRBD1. CDR3 size: 13 residues. V lost 10 bases and J lost 2; bases outside the gene matches: 6. Per germline, CDR1 ENHRY and CDR2 SYGVKD. CDR3 sequence (DNA): TGTGCCACCACACAGGGGATCACAGATACGCAGTATTTT. Its translation is CATTQGITDTQYF.

This clone was detected a few times. The genes are TRBV29-1 and TRBJ2-7; 12 nucleotides match TRBD2. V dropped 6 bases and J dropped 7; count of bases not matched to a gene: 10. Per germline, CDR1 SQVTM and CDR2 ANQGSEA. The CDR3 loop spans 14 amino acids. CDR3 sequence: CSVNGLAGPPEQYF. In DNA, the CDR3 is TGCAGCGTAAACGGACTAGCGGGACCCCCAGAGCAGTACTTC.

This clone was seen only once. The chain has TRBV2 and TRBJ2-3; 11 nucleotides match TRBD2. V was clipped by 6 bases and J by 2 bases; unmatched bases: 4. The germline V gene encodes CDR1 SNHLY and CDR2 FYNNEI. The CDR3 spans 15 residues. The CDR3 here is CASSGTSGSTDTQYF. CDR3 sequence (DNA): TGTGCCAGCAGCGGGACTAGCGGTTCCACAGATACGCAGTATTTT.

V and J are TRBV14 and TRBJ2-5; 10 positions match TRBD2. CDR3 size: 14 residues. With 2 bases clipped from V and 7 bases from J, the junction kept 4 bases outside the gene matches. CDR1 and CDR2 from the germline V gene are SGHDN and FVKESK. The CDR3 reads CASSQPAGGATQYF. For the CDR3, the DNA is TGTGCCAGCAGCCAACCAGCGGGAGGGGCGACCCAGTACTTC.

The genes are TRBV4-1 and TRBJ1-4; maybe TRBD1 (6 bases). Trimming took off 3 bases at V and 8 bases at J, with 25 bases between the two ends. The CDR3 has 18 amino acids. CDR1 MGHRA and CDR2 YSYEKL come from the germline V gene. CDR3 DNA: TGCGCCAGCAGCCAGCCTGGGGGGGCGCGGGTAGAAAAGGAAAAACTGTTTTTT. Encoded protein: CASSQPGGARVEKEKLFF.

The genes are TRBV30 and TRBJ2-3; 9 bases are a match to TRBD2. The CDR3 is 15 amino acids. From germline, CDR1 is GTSNPN and CDR2 SVGIG (reference sequence). After removal of 2 bases from V and 4 bases from J, the junction contained 7 bases not matched to a gene. In DNA, the CDR3 is TGTGCCTGGAGTAGGCTAGCGGGGAGCGCAGATACGCAGTATTTT. Translation: CAWSRLAGSADTQYF.

The chain has TRBV5-1 and TRBJ2-1, with TRBD1 matching over 7 bases. The CDR3 is 13 residues long. Germline-derived CDR1 and CDR2 are SGHRS and YFSETQ. Trimming took 3 bases from V and 7 from J; bases not matched to a gene: 4. The CDR3 is CASSSQGDNEQFF. The DNA of the CDR3 is TGCGCCAGCAGCTCCCAGGGGGATAATGAGCAGTTCTTC.

The chain has TRBV7-3 and TRBJ2-3, with D uncertain. V was cut by 4 bases and J by 5 bases, with 10 bases left in between. CDR3 length equals 13 residues. The V gene's germline CDR1 is SGHTA and CDR2 FQGTGA. CDR3 coding DNA: TGTGCCAGCAGCTCCCTCCTAGGAGATACGCAGTATTTT. This encodes CASSSLLGDTQYF.

V and J are TRBV9 and TRBJ1-4, with 7 bases that match TRBD1. This CDR3 contains 15 residues. V shed 0 bases, J shed 4 bases, and the junction held 3 bases outside the gene matches. Looked up from germline, CDR1 is SGDLS and CDR2 is YYNGEE. This CDR3 is CASSVGDRLNEKLFF. The CDR3 region has the DNA TGTGCCAGCAGCGTAGGGGACAGACTTAATGAAAAACTGTTTTTT.

V and J are TRBV9 and TRBJ2-5; 14 bases are a match to TRBD2. Germline CDR1 and CDR2: SGDLS and YYNGEE. With V trimmed by 0 bases and J by 1 base, 2 bases remained unmatched. This CDR3 has 17 residues. CDR3 loop: CASSVGGLAGVQETQYF. CDR3 in DNA: TGTGCCAGCAGCGTAGGGGGACTAGCGGGGGTCCAAGAGACCCAGTACTTC.

The chain uses TRBV7-2 and TRBJ2-7; perhaps TRBD2 as D (5 bases). V was clipped by 0 bases and J by 7 bases, with 13 bases between them. CDR1 and CDR2 from the germline V gene are SGHTA and FQGNSA. This CDR3 is built from 14 residues. The CDR3 loop reads CASSLAGELGEQYF. The CDR3 bases are TGTGCCAGCAGCTTAGCGGGAGAGTTGGGAGAGCAGTACTTC.

The V gene is TRBV7-6, the J gene TRBJ1-4; D not certain. This CDR3 is built from 13 residues. Germline CDR1 and CDR2: SGHVS and FNYEAQ. Trimming shortened V by 5 bases and J by 3 bases, and 7 bases separated the two germline ends. CDR3: CASSPTSNEKLFF. The CDR3 region has the DNA TGTGCCAGCAGCCCGACTTCTAATGAAAAACTGTTTTTT.

A few counts support this clone. V usage is TRBV9 and J usage is TRBJ2-3, with D perhaps TRBD2 (6 bases). V lost 4 bases to trimming and J lost 0 bases, with 9 bases between them. Germline V gene lookup returns CDR1 SGDLS and CDR2 YYNGEE. The length of the CDR3 is 14 residues. CDR3 bases: TGTGCCAGCAGCCCCAGCGGGAGCACAGATACGCAGTATTTT. Protein product: CASSPSGSTDTQYF.

The chain is built from TRBV11-3 and TRBJ2-5; D gene uncertain. This CDR3 has 16 amino acids. The V and J ends lost 1 base and 4 bases respectively, with 16 bases between them. Germline assignment: CDR1 SGHNT and CDR2 YENEEA. DNA of the CDR3: TGTGCCAGCAGCTTAGGTGGAGCTGGGTTAGGAGAGACCCAGTACTTC. Translated, it gives CASSLGGAGLGETQYF.

The rearrangement joins TRBV2 to TRBJ1-4; TRBD1 aligns across 7 bases. Losses at the gene ends were 6 bases for V and 3 bases for J; bases not matched to a gene: 7. The CDR3 sequence is 15 residues long. Looked up from germline, CDR1 is SNHLY and CDR2 is FYNNEI. The CDR3, as DNA: TGTGCCAGCAGGCTTCTGAGGGGGCCTAATGAAAAACTGTTTTTT. It yields the protein CASRLLRGPNEKLFF.

V gene TRBV27 combines with J gene TRBJ2-7, with TRBD2 matching over 13 bases. This CDR3 has 17 residues. CDR1 and CDR2 from the germline V gene are MNHEY and SMNVEV (reference sequence). Unmatched junction bases numbered 10, after V lost 8 bases and J lost 0 bases. CDR3 nucleotide sequence: TGTGCCAGCGGGGGACTAGCGGGACGTGAATTCTCCTACGAGCAGTACTTC. It yields the protein CASGGLAGREFSYEQYF.

The chain uses TRBV4-1 and TRBJ1-2; TRBD1 matches 12 bases. The CDR3 has 19 amino acids. V lost 0 bases, J lost 5 bases, and 13 bases stayed unmatched. The germline V gene encodes CDR1 MGHRA and CDR2 YSYEKL. The CDR3 is CASSQDLGDRGPVRYGYTF. CDR3 bases: TGCGCCAGCAGCCAAGATTTGGGGGACAGGGGGCCCGTAAGATATGGCTACACCTTC.

This clone was counted between two and nine times. The chain has TRBV2 and TRBJ2-7; a possible D gene is TRBD1 (5 bases). This CDR3 is built from 14 residues. V lost 1 base to trimming and J lost 2 bases, with 9 bases between them. The germline V gene has CDR1 SNHLY and CDR2 FYNNEI. CDR3 loop: CASSEGEGAYEQYF. The CDR3 DNA is TGTGCCAGCAGTGAAGGAGAAGGGGCCTACGAGCAGTACTTC.

The chain couples TRBV5-1 to TRBJ2-2; D is perhaps TRBD1 (6 bases). V was shortened by 2 bases and J by 5 bases, with 19 bases between the two germline ends. The CDR3 is made up of 17 amino acids. CDR1 is SGHRS, CDR2 YFSETQ, per germline. In DNA form, the CDR3 reads TGCGCCAGCAGCTTAACCCCAGGGGCAGCCCGGACCGGGGAGCTGTTTTTT. Protein: CASSLTPGAARTGELFF.

V is TRBV18 and J is TRBJ1-4; no clear D gene. From germline, CDR1 is KGHSH and CDR2 LQKENI. The V gene lost 7 bases and the J gene lost 8 bases, with 11 bases spanning the gap. The CDR3 loop spans 12 amino acids. The chain's CDR3 is CASWALREKLFF. CDR3 in DNA: TGTGCCAGCTGGGCCTTAAGAGAAAAACTGTTTTTT.

The rearrangement links TRBV28 to TRBJ1-5, with D perhaps matching TRBD1 (5 bases). V gave up 3 bases and J gave up 4 bases, with 10 bases separating them. This CDR3 spans 14 amino acids. Looked up from germline, CDR1 is MDHEN and CDR2 is SYDVKM. This chain's CDR3 is CASSFIQANQPQHF. For the CDR3, the DNA is TGTGCCAGCAGTTTCATACAGGCAAATCAGCCCCAGCATTTT.

The rearrangement uses TRBV19 and TRBJ1-4, with D maybe TRBD1 (6 bases). This CDR3 has 14 amino acids. Germline V gene sequence: CDR1 LNHDA, CDR2 SQIVND (reference sequence). The ends were cut back, 3 bases at V and 8 bases at J, with 13 bases in the middle. The CDR3: CASSIGGAEEKLFF. In nucleotides, the CDR3 is TGTGCCAGTAGTATTGGGGGGGCTGAGGAAAAACTGTTTTTT.

The genes are TRBV5-6 and TRBJ1-1; tentative D call: TRBD1 (5 bases). V was cut by 1 base and J by 4 bases, with 17 bases left in between. This CDR3 contains 16 residues. CDR1 and CDR2 from the germline V gene are SGHDT and YYEEEE. CDR3 in amino acids: CASSLREGRGGTEAFF. CDR3 in DNA: TGTGCCAGCAGCTTGCGAGAGGGGAGGGGTGGCACTGAAGCTTTCTTT.

This chain links TRBV11-2 with TRBJ1-4; D is undetermined. The V end was cut by 3 bases, the J end by 6 bases, with 8 bases between. The CDR3 is made up of 13 amino acids. Germline-derived CDR1 and CDR2 are SGHAT and FQNNGV. For the CDR3, the DNA is TGTGCCAGCAGCTTTAGCCCGGATGAAAAACTGTTTTTT. It specifies CASSFSPDEKLFF.